This TCR beta chain was sequenced during a study of esophageal squamous cell carcinoma under preoperative chemotherapy. Study background: Samples included peripheral blood T cells as well as tumor-infiltrating lymphocytes. The study's findings and limits: Clonal contraction, more than amplification, hit abundant clones after paclitaxel-nedaplatin. Peripheral T cells migrating into the tumor appeared to partly supply post-treatment tumor-infiltrating lymphocytes.

The CDR3 spans 13 residues. Germline values: CDR1 DFQATT, CDR2 SNEGSKA (reference sequence). Stated time point: before preoperative PTX-NDP chemotherapy. Paclitaxel-nedaplatin chemotherapy was given to patients ahead of their surgery. MiXCR, run by TCRdb on the PCR reads, gives a single entry per CDR3 protein. The table includes about 6,600 distinct CDR3 sequences, roughly 32% detected once. Regarding this clonotype: Its antigen is still unknown.

Specimen collection occurred from a patient given preoperative chemotherapy. This clonotype was sampled from a human donor with esophageal squamous cell carcinoma. The donor label of this sample is uncertain. The V gene is TRBV20-1, the J gene TRBJ2-1; 10 nucleotides line up with TRBD2. CDR3 protein: CRAGTSGDNEQFF. The CDR3 nucleotides read TGCAGGGCCGGTACTAGCGGGGACAATGAGCAGTTCTTC.